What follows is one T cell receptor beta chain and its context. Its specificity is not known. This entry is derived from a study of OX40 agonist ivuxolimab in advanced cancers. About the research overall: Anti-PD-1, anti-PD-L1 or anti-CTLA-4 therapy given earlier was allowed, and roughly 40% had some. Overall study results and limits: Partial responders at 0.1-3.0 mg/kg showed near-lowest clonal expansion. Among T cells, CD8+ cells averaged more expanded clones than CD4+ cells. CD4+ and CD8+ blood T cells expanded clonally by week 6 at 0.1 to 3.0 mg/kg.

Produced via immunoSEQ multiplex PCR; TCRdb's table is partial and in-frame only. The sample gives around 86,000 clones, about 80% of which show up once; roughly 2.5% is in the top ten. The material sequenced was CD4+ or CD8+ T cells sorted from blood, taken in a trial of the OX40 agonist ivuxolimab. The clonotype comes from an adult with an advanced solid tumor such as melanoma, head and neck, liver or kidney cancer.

CDR3 sequence: CASSLGASYNEQFF. The CDR3 region has the DNA TGTGCCAGTTCGCTCGGGGCGTCCTACAATGAGCAGTTCTTC. The chain is built from TRBV6-1 and TRBJ2-1; D tentatively fits TRBD1 or TRBD2 (5 bases each). Germline V gene data show CDR1 as MNHNS and CDR2 as SASEGT. This CDR3 has 14 residues. V gave up 9 bases and J gave up 1 base, with 13 bases separating them.